The 20 T cell receptor beta chains in this list originate from one sample, sequenced in a study of beta chain features in type 1 diabetes. The whole isolated RNA underwent reverse transcription, so sequencing captured expressed TCRB transcripts. Sequencing was performed with immunoSEQ multiplex PCR; in TCRdb, only in-frame clones are kept and a portion is missing. In the table there are 300,000 to 350,000 clones, 8% of which are singletons. Sequenced: central memory CD4+ T cells from blood. The receptor set was obtained from a woman between 18 and 29 years old in good health.

The gene calls are TRBV10-3 and TRBJ2-2; D not resolved. The CDR3 spans 13 residues. Trimming pared 2 bases from V and 5 bases from J, leaving 6 bases between. The germline V gene has CDR1 ENHRY and CDR2 SYGVKD. CDR3: CAISERQTGELFF. The CDR3 bases are TGTGCCATCAGTGAGCGGCAGACCGGGGAGCTGTTTTTT.

This clone has only a few counts. The CDR3 DNA reads TGTGCCAGCAGTTCGGATGGGGGAGAGCATCAGCCCCAGCATTTT. Residues: CASSSDGGEHQPQHF. The rearrangement links TRBV2 to TRBJ1-5, with a weak D call TRBD1 (5 bases). The CDR3 is 15 amino acids. Germline assignment: CDR1 SNHLY and CDR2 FYNNEI. Between the trimmed V and J ends, which lost 5 bases and 5 bases, there was a span of 16 bases.

This clone appeared a few times. The chain employs TRBV28 and TRBJ2-1, with a weak D call TRBD1 (6 bases). Germline loops: CDR1 MDHEN, CDR2 SYDVKM. Trimming left V 6 bases short and J 6 bases short, with 18 bases between. The CDR3 sequence is 15 residues long. The CDR3 here is CASSRGRARSNEQFF. CDR3 nucleotides: TGTGCCAGCAGCAGGGGCAGGGCTCGATCCAATGAGCAGTTCTTC.

This clone was found a few times. This chain connects TRBV15 to TRBJ1-1; the D is unclear. Deletions cut 0 bases from V and 7 bases from J, with 15 bases between. CDR1 and CDR2 from the germline V gene are LNHNV and YYDKDF (reference sequence). This CDR3 is built from 15 residues. CDR3 amino acids: CATSRDRGWGREAFF. In DNA, the CDR3 is TGTGCCACCAGCAGAGACCGGGGTTGGGGTCGTGAAGCTTTCTTT.

V usage is TRBV9 and J usage is TRBJ2-3; 10 nucleotides match TRBD2. V lost 3 bases, J lost 5 bases, and 9 bases stayed unmatched. The CDR3 contains 16 residues. CDR1 and CDR2 from the germline V gene are SGDLS and YYNGEE. This CDR3 is CASSAILAGGRDTQYF. In DNA, the CDR3 is TGTGCCAGCAGCGCGATATTAGCGGGAGGTCGAGATACGCAGTATTTT.

This clone occurred a few times. Here the CDR3 reads CASSRNTGTNNEQFF. The DNA of the CDR3 is TGTGCCAGCAGCCGCAATACCGGGACTAACAATGAGCAGTTCTTC. The chain is built from TRBV7-3 and TRBJ2-1; 7 bases are a match to TRBD2. Germline-derived CDR1 and CDR2 are SGHTA and FQGTGA. The CDR3 is made up of 15 amino acids. V was pared by 5 bases and J by 5 bases, with 9 bases of the junction left unmatched.

This chain connects TRBV5-1 to TRBJ1-4; D uncertain. Trimming left V 1 base short and J 7 bases short, with 11 bases between. The CDR3 spans 14 residues. CDR1 and CDR2 from the germline V gene are SGHRS and YFSETQ. CDR3 sequence: CASSLRSLGEKLFF. The CDR3 DNA reads TGCGCCAGCAGCTTGAGATCACTGGGTGAAAAACTGTTTTTT.

This clone was detected ten times or more. This chain joins TRBV7-6 and TRBJ1-5; D is undetermined. The CDR3 contains 13 residues. The V end was cut by 1 base, the J end by 5 bases, with 6 bases between. The germline V gene has CDR1 SGHVS and CDR2 FNYEAQ. CDR3 region: CASSLGRYQPQHF. CDR3 sequence (DNA): TGTGCCAGCAGCTTAGGCAGATATCAGCCCCAGCATTTT.

The chain has TRBV9 and TRBJ2-7; the match to TRBD2 covers 9 bases. V lost 0 bases, J lost 5 bases, and 9 bases stayed unmatched. CDR1 SGDLS and CDR2 YYNGEE come from the germline V gene. The CDR3 spans 16 residues. CDR3 residues: CASSVEVAGVGNEQYF. In nucleotides, the CDR3 is TGTGCCAGCAGCGTAGAAGTAGCGGGAGTTGGGAACGAGCAGTACTTC.

This clone was picked up a small number of times. This sequence joins TRBV28 and TRBJ2-1; 11 nucleotides line up with TRBD2. This CDR3 contains 14 residues. The junction had 10 bases not matched to a gene; V was cut back by 4 bases and J by 14 bases. From germline, CDR1 is MDHEN and CDR2 SYDVKM. Here the CDR3 DNA reads TGTGCCAGCAGTTCCTCTAGCGGGAGGCTACAGAAGTTCTTC. Translation gives CASSSSSGRLQKFF.

This sequence joins TRBV7-3 and TRBJ2-7; a possible D gene is TRBD1 (5 bases). Germline V lookup: CDR1 SGHTA, CDR2 FQGTGA. Trimming pared 4 bases from V and 3 bases from J, leaving 10 bases between. CDR3 size: 13 residues. The CDR3 reads CASSWGQRYEQYF. In DNA, the CDR3 is TGTGCCAGCAGCTGGGGCCAACGCTACGAGCAGTACTTC.

This clone was seen more than once but under ten times. Different DNA sequences within this sample yield the same CDR3. The rearrangement joins TRBV27 to TRBJ2-6; D uncertain. The CDR3 is 14 residues long. V lost 2 bases and J 4 bases, leaving 6 bases between the germline ends. Germline V gives CDR1 MNHEY, CDR2 SMNVEV (reference sequence). CDR3 bases: TGTGCCAGCAGTTTAAATTTCGGGGCCAACGTCCTGACTTTC. This gives the protein CASSLNFGANVLTF.

The sample holds a few counts of this clone. This rearrangement joins TRBV7-6 to TRBJ2-5; D is unresolved. Germline lookup yields CDR1 SGHVS and CDR2 FNYEAQ. V was trimmed by 0 bases and J by 1 base, leaving 6 bases between them. CDR3 size: 14 residues. The CDR3 loop is CASSLAAIQETQYF. Written as DNA, the CDR3 is TGTGCCAGCAGCTTAGCGGCCATCCAAGAGACCCAGTACTTC.

The chain uses TRBV7-2 and TRBJ2-6; D is ambiguous. V dropped 3 bases and J dropped 2 bases, with 8 bases sitting between them. This CDR3 is built from 15 residues. Per germline, CDR1 SGHTA and CDR2 FQGNSA. CDR3 in DNA: TGTGCCAGCAGCTTTAATCAAGCTGGGGCCAACGTCCTGACTTTC. Translating it yields CASSFNQAGANVLTF.

Many counts were recorded for this clone. J is TRBJ1-5 and V is TRBV23-1; D ambiguous. TRBV23-1 is reported as an ORF; its role is uncertain. The germline V and J ends were trimmed by 9 bases and 1 base, with 10 bases remaining between them. CDR3 length: 13 amino acids. In DNA, the CDR3 is TGCGCCAGGAACTTGGAAAGCAATCAGCCCCAGCATTTT. Protein sequence: CARNLESNQPQHF.

This clone has only a few counts. The V gene is TRBV7-8, the J gene TRBJ2-5, with 8 bases lining up with TRBD1. The CDR3 is made up of 14 amino acids. J was trimmed by 1 base and V by 5 bases; bases with no gene match: 3. Germline V CDR1 and CDR2: SGHVS, FQNEAQ. The CDR3 spells CASSPTGAQETQYF. CDR3 DNA sequence: TGTGCCAGCAGCCCGACAGGGGCCCAAGAGACCCAGTACTTC. The variable domain in full, with the rest retrieved from reference TRBV7-8 and TRBJ2-5, is GAGVSQSPRYKVAKRGQDVALRCDPISGHVSLFWYQQALGQGPEFLTYFQNEAQLDKSGLPSDRFFAERPEGSVSTLKIQRTQQEDSAVYLCASSPTGAQETQYFGPGTRLLVL.

This clone has a handful of counts. This rearrangement joins TRBV9 to TRBJ1-4; 7 bases are shared with TRBD1. CDR3 length: 16 residues. With 0 bases clipped from V and 3 bases from J, the junction kept 5 bases outside the gene matches. The germline CDR1 and CDR2 sequences are SGDLS and YYNGEE. The CDR3 DNA is TGTGCCAGCAGCGTAGCTGAGGGGGCTGCTAATGAAAAACTGTTTTTT. Amino acid sequence: CASSVAEGAANEKLFF.

The chain links TRBV27 to TRBJ2-2, with 9 positions matching TRBD1. From germline, CDR1 is MNHEY and CDR2 SMNVEV (reference sequence). This CDR3 has 18 amino acids. V was clipped by 3 bases and J by 1 base; unmatched bases: 9. DNA for the CDR3: TGTGCCAGCAGTTTCATTAGAGGGACAGGGAGGAACACCGGGGAGCTGTTTTTT. Protein sequence: CASSFIRGTGRNTGELFF.

The CDR3 DNA sequence: TGTGCCACCAGCAGAGAGGGGAGAGCGAGGGACGAGCAGTACTTC. Its translation: CATSREGRARDEQYF. This chain uses TRBV15 with TRBJ2-7; a weak D match, TRBD2 (5 bases). The CDR3 is 15 amino acids. CDR1 and CDR2 (germline): LNHNV, YYDKDF (reference sequence). V dropped 0 bases and J dropped 5 bases, with 14 bases sitting between them.

This clone was recorded a few times. CDR3 protein: CASSKDPPGEQYF. CDR3 DNA sequence: TGTGCCAGCAGCAAAGACCCTCCCGGCGAGCAGTACTTC. The V and J genes are TRBV21-1 and TRBJ2-7; the table gives TRBD2 as D, unverified against the DNA. TRBV21-1 is listed as a pseudogene. CDR3 length: 13 residues.